These 7 T cell receptor beta chains were sequenced from one sample in a study of blood T cell repertoires in COVID-19. This table comes from immunoSEQ multiplex PCR, and its TCRdb copy is limited to in-frame clones, with some not included. The table shows some 110,000 clones, with about 82% occurring only once. Sequenced input: peripheral blood. The receptors were sampled from a man older than 75 with COVID-19, enrolled during active disease.

This clone came up once. CDR3 in amino acids: CSGDRAREQFF. CDR3 DNA sequence: TGCAGCGGTGACAGGGCCAGGGAGCAGTTCTTC. The V gene is TRBV29-1, the J gene TRBJ2-1; 7 nucleotides match TRBD1. Germline assignment: CDR1 SQVTM and CDR2 ANQGSEA. The V gene end was trimmed by 7 bases and the J gene end by 10 bases; junction bases not matched to a gene: 7. CDR3 length: 11 residues.

The chain joins TRBV23-1 to TRBJ2-7; TRBD2 agrees at 12 bases. TRBV23-1 is marked as an open reading frame, function uncertain. The CDR3 is made up of 17 amino acids. The ends lost 3 bases at V and 0 bases at J; junction bases unmatched: 6. The CDR3 sequence is CASSQGTSGHSSYEQYF. The CDR3 DNA reads as TGCGCCAGCAGTCAGGGGACTAGCGGGCATAGCTCCTACGAGCAGTACTTC.

The sample holds a few counts of this clone. This chain joins TRBV7-3 and TRBJ1-4; D possibly corresponds to TRBD1 (5 bases). This CDR3 is 15 amino acids long. The V gene lost 0 bases and the J gene lost 0 bases, with 5 bases spanning the gap. Germline V gene sequence: CDR1 SGHTA, CDR2 FQGTGA. The CDR3 protein is CASSLTGATNEKLFF. In DNA, the CDR3 is TGTGCCAGCAGCTTAACAGGGGCAACTAATGAAAAACTGTTTTTT.

The chain combines TRBV2 with TRBJ2-5; D is ambiguous. Trimming took 1 base from V and 5 from J, leaving 5 bases between them. The CDR3 contains 12 residues. Germline lookup yields CDR1 SNHLY and CDR2 FYNNEI. CDR3 amino acids: CASSEVRETQYF. The DNA for the CDR3 is TGTGCCAGCAGTGAAGTTCGGGAGACCCAGTACTTC. Looking up the rest from reference TRBV2 and TRBJ2-5 gives the full variable domain: EPEVTQTPSHQVTQMGQEVILRCVPISNHLYFYWYRQILGQKVEFLVSFYNNEISEKSEIFDDQFSVERPDGSNFTLKIRSTKLEDSAMYFCASSEVRETQYFGPGTRLLVL.

The chain's CDR3 is CASGFLPGTGGLTTDEAFF. In DNA, the CDR3 is TGTGCTAGTGGTTTTCTTCCCGGGACAGGAGGCCTCACCACCGATGAAGCTTTCTTT. The chain links TRBV12-5 to TRBJ1-1, with 8 bases identical to TRBD1. This CDR3 has 19 amino acids. With 3 bases clipped from V and 7 bases from J, the junction kept 22 bases outside the gene matches. Germline CDR1 and CDR2: LGHNT and FRNRAP.

The chain uses TRBV6-6 and TRBJ2-1; D gene unclear. Germline CDR1 reads MNHNY; CDR2 reads SVGAGI (reference sequence). The V gene lost 0 bases and the J gene lost 5 bases, with 5 bases spanning the gap. CDR3 size: 13 residues. The CDR3 loop is CASSYSLNNEQFF. DNA for the CDR3: TGTGCCAGCAGTTACTCGCTAAACAATGAGCAGTTCTTC.

The chain recombines TRBV27 with TRBJ2-2; 9 nucleotides match TRBD1. The CDR3 has 12 amino acids. With V trimmed by 5 bases and J by 12 bases, 4 bases remained unmatched. The germline gives CDR1 MNHEY, CDR2 SMNVEV (reference sequence). The CDR3 loop reads CASSPGTGKLFF. As DNA, the CDR3 is TGTGCCAGCAGTCCGGGGACAGGGAAGCTGTTTTTT.